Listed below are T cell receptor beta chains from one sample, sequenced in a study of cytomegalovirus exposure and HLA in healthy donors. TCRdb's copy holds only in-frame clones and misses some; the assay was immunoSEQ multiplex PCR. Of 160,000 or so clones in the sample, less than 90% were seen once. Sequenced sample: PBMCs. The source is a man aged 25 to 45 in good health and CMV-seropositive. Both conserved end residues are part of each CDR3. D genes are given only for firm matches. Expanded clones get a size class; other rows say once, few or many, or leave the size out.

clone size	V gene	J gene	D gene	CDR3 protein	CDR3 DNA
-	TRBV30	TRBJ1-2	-	CAWSRGLYYNYGYTF	TGTGCCTGGAGTAGAGGTCTGTACTATAACTATGGCTACACCTTC
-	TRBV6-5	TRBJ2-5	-	CASSYARTASGETQYF	TGTGCCAGCAGTTACGCAAGGACAGCCTCAGGGGAGACCCAGTACTTC
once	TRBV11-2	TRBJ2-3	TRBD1	CASSLDFSDRADTQYF	TGTGCCAGCAGCTTGGATTTCTCCGACAGGGCTGATACGCAGTATTTT
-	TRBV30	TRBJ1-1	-	CASQGPNTEAFF	TGTGCCTCCCAGGGGCCTAACACTGAAGCTTTCTTT
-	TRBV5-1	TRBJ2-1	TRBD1	CASSGTGGAVIEQFF	TGCGCCAGCAGCGGAACAGGGGGCGCGGTGATTGAGCAGTTCTTC
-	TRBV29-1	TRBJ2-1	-	CSVPGLFSYNEQFF	TGCAGCGTCCCCGGACTGTTCTCCTACAATGAGCAGTTCTTC
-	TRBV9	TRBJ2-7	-	CASSVGDTLYEQYF	TGTGCCAGCAGCGTAGGGGACACCCTCTACGAGCAGTACTTC
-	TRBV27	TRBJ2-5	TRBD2	CASSFRTSGSRETQYF	TGTGCCAGCAGTTTCCGCACTAGCGGGAGTAGGGAGACCCAGTACTTC
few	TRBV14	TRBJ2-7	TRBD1	CASSHFRDSVYEQYF	TGTGCCAGCAGCCACTTCCGGGACAGCGTCTACGAGCAGTACTTC
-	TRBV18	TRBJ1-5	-	CASSPRLEQPQHF	TGTGCCAGCTCACCGCGGTTGGAGCAGCCCCAGCATTTT
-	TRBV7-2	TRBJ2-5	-	CASNSGLALETQYF	TGTGCCAGCAACTCGGGACTGGCTCTGGAGACCCAGTACTTC
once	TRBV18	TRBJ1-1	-	CASSPLGGTEAFF	TGTGCCAGCTCACCATTGGGAGGCACTGAAGCTTTCTTT
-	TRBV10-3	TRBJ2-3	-	CAISESALTDTQYF	TGTGCCATCAGTGAGTCGGCCCTCACAGATACGCAGTATTTT
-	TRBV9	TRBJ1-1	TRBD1	CASSAGTGGTEAFF	TGTGCCAGCAGCGCAGGGACAGGGGGCACTGAAGCTTTCTTT
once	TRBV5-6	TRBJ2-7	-	CASGSTVSYEQYF	TGTGCCAGCGGTTCGACAGTCTCCTACGAGCAGTACTTC
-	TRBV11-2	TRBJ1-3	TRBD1	CASSLGGTGRNTIYF	TGTGCCAGCAGCCTAGGGGGGACAGGGAGAAACACCATATATTTT
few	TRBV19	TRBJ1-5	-	CASSPGGGISNQPQHF	TGTGCCAGTAGTCCCGGCGGAGGGATTAGCAATCAGCCCCAGCATTTT
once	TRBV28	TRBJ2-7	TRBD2	CASALAGVYEQYF	TGTGCCAGCGCCCTGGCGGGAGTGTACGAGCAGTACTTC
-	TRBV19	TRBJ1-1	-	CASTQTVNTEAFF	TGTGCCAGTACCCAGACAGTTAACACTGAAGCTTTCTTT
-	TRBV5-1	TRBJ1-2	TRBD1	CASSLGQGNYGYTF	TGCGCCAGCAGCTTGGGACAGGGGAACTATGGCTACACCTTC
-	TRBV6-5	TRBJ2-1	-	CASSYSDNSYNEQFF	TGTGCCAGCAGTTACTCAGACAACTCCTACAATGAGCAGTTCTTC
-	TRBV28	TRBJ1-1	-	CASSLLRTAPMGAFF	TGTGCCAGCAGTTTACTCAGGACAGCTCCTATGGGGGCTTTCTTT
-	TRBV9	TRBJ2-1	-	CASSVERASYNEQFF	TGTGCCAGCAGCGTTGAGCGGGCCTCCTACAATGAGCAGTTCTTC
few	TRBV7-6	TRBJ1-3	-	CASSLGHSSGNTIYF	TGTGCCAGCAGCTTAGGCCATAGCTCTGGAAACACCATATATTTT